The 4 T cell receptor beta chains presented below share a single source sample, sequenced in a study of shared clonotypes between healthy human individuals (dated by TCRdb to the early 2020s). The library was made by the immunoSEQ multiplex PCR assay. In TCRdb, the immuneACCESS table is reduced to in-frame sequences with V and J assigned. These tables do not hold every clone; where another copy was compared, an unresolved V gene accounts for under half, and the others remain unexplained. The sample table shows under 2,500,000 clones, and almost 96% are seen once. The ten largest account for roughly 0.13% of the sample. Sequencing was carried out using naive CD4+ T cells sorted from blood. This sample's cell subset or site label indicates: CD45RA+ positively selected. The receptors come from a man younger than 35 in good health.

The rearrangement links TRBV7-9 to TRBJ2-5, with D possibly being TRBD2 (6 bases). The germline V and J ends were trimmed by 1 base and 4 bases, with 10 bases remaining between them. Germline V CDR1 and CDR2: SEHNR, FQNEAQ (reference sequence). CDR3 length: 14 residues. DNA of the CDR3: TGTGCCAGCAGCTTAGTCCGGGAGCCAGAGACCCAGTACTTC. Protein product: CASSLVREPETQYF.

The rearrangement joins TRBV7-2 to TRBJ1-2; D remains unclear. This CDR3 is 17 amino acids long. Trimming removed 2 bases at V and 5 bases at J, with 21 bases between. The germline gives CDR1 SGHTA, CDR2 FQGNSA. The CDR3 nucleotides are TGTGCCAGCAGCTTAAGTTCCGAGCCGAGGAGGAAATATGGCTACACCTTC. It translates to CASSLSSEPRRKYGYTF.

CDR3 nucleotides: TGCGCCAGCAGCGCGGGAGGGGAAGCTGGAAACACCATATATTTT. This gives the protein CASSAGGEAGNTIYF. V gene TRBV5-1 combines with J gene TRBJ1-3; tentative D call: TRBD1 (5 bases). The CDR3 totals 15 residues. The V gene lost 4 bases and the J gene lost 2 bases, with 13 bases spanning the gap. Germline-derived CDR1 and CDR2 are SGHRS and YFSETQ.

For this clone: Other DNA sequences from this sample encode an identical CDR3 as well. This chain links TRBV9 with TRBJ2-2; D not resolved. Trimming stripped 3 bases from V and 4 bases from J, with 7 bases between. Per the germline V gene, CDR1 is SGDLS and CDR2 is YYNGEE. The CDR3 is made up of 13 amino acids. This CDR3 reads CASSASGTGELFF. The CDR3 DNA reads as TGTGCCAGCAGCGCGTCCGGCACCGGGGAGCTGTTTTTT.